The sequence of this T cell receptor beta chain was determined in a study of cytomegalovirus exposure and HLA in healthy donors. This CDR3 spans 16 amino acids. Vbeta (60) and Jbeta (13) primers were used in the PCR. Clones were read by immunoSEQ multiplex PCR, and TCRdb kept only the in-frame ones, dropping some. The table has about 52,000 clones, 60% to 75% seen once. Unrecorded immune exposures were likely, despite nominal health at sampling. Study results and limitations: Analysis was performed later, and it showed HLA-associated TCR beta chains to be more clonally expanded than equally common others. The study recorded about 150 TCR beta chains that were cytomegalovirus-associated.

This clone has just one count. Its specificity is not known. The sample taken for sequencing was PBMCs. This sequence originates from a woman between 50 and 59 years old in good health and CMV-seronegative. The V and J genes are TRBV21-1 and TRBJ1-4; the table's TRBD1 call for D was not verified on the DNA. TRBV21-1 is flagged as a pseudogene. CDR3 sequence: CASSKRNRGRGEKLFF. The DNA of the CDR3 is TGTGCCAGCAGCAAGCGGAACAGGGGGCGCGGTGAAAAACTGTTTTTT.